These 23 T cell receptor beta chains came from one sample sequenced in a study of PD-1 blockade in classical Hodgkin lymphoma. TCRdb's table, derived via immunoSEQ multiplex PCR, lists solely in-frame clones and lacks some. The sample shows about 4,600 clones, over 55% of them seen only once. Noted time point: cycle 4 day 1 (C4D1), after 6 weeks of nivolumab. No patient escaped relapse after autologous stem cell transplantation, and brentuximab vedotin exposure varied. This specimen consisted of peripheral blood mononuclear cells (PBMCs), obtained before the fourth cycle of nivolumab. All receptors derive from a human donor with classical Hodgkin lymphoma.

By share of the sample, this clone is medium-sized. The chain couples TRBV29-1 to TRBJ1-2; tentatively, D is TRBD1 (6 bases). This CDR3 has 13 residues. The ends were cut back, 6 bases at V and 3 bases at J, with 14 bases in the middle. Germline values: CDR1 SQVTM, CDR2 ANQGSEA. The CDR3 region is CSVTGGADYGYTF. The CDR3 DNA reads as TGCAGCGTGACTGGGGGGGCCGACTATGGCTACACCTTC.

The chain employs TRBV7-2 and TRBJ1-3, with TRBD1 matching over 8 bases. With 5 bases clipped from V and 2 bases from J, the junction kept 5 bases outside the gene matches. This CDR3 has 15 residues. Germline-derived CDR1 and CDR2 are SGHTA and FQGNSA. CDR3 in amino acids: CASSKRTGPGNTIYF. CDR3 bases: TGTGCCAGCAGCAAGCGGACAGGGCCTGGAAACACCATATATTTT.

A single count supports this clone. The rearrangement uses TRBV30 and TRBJ1-1; a weak D match, TRBD1 (5 bases). The V gene's germline CDR1 is GTSNPN and CDR2 SVGIG (reference sequence). V lost 4 bases to trimming and J lost 11 bases, with 17 bases between them. The length of the CDR3 is 12 residues. The CDR3 loop is CAWKGKGIYAFF. The CDR3 bases are TGTGCCTGGAAGGGGAAGGGGATTTATGCTTTCTTT.

This clone was counted only a few times. This sequence joins TRBV5-1 and TRBJ2-1; D is uncertain. V lost 0 bases and J lost 9, with 10 bases in between. The CDR3 has 13 amino acids. CDR1 is SGHRS and CDR2 is YFSETQ in the germline V gene. This CDR3 reads CASSLAFLGEQFF. The CDR3 DNA reads TGCGCCAGCAGCTTGGCCTTCCTGGGTGAGCAGTTCTTC.

This clone appeared a few times. V gene TRBV28 combines with J gene TRBJ1-2, with TRBD1 as a possible D gene (6 bases). The CDR3 extends over 15 amino acids. With 5 bases removed from V and 2 bases from J, the gap between germline ends came to 15 bases. The germline V gene encodes CDR1 MDHEN and CDR2 SYDVKM. The CDR3 region is CASSPVQGRNYGYTF. DNA of the CDR3: TGTGCCAGCAGTCCAGTACAGGGTAGGAACTATGGCTACACCTTC.

V usage is TRBV28 and J usage is TRBJ2-6; D ambiguous. V was clipped by 0 bases and J by 0 bases, with 9 bases between them. The CDR3 consists of 17 residues. Per germline, CDR1 MDHEN and CDR2 SYDVKM. The CDR3 protein is CASSLWGIGSGANVLTF. The CDR3 DNA is TGTGCCAGCAGTTTATGGGGGATTGGCTCTGGGGCCAACGTCCTGACTTTC. The variable domain in full, with the rest retrieved from reference TRBV28 and TRBJ2-6, is DVKVTQSSRYLVKRTGEKVFLECVQDMDHENMFWYRQDPGLGLRLIYFSYDVKMKEKGDIPEGYSVSREKKERFSLILESASTNQTSMYLCASSLWGIGSGANVLTFGAGSRLTVL.

This clone was recorded a few times. The chain carries TRBV7-8 and TRBJ2-1, with 12 bases lining up with TRBD2. CDR3 length: 17 amino acids. With V trimmed by 5 bases and J by 8 bases, 13 bases remained unmatched. CDR1 SGHVS and CDR2 FQNEAQ come from the germline V gene. This CDR3 is CASSRTSGRLRGDEQFF. The DNA for the CDR3 is TGTGCCAGCAGCCGAACTAGCGGGAGGCTCCGGGGCGATGAGCAGTTCTTC.

The V gene is TRBV20-1, the J gene TRBJ2-5; D not certain. The CDR3 has 11 amino acids. Germline V lookup: CDR1 DFQATT, CDR2 SNEGSKA (reference sequence). V gave up 5 bases and J gave up 4 bases, with 8 bases separating them. The CDR3 DNA reads TGCAGTGCTCTAAAGGGAGAGACCCAGTACTTC. It specifies CSALKGETQYF.

This clone was picked up a small number of times. The J gene is TRBJ2-5, the V gene TRBV9; 9 bases agree with TRBD2. V lost 0 bases, J lost 4 bases, and 7 bases stayed unmatched. The length of the CDR3 is 16 residues. CDR1 SGDLS and CDR2 YYNGEE come from the germline V gene. Here the CDR3 reads CASSVEGGRVPETQYF. The CDR3 DNA reads as TGTGCCAGCAGCGTAGAAGGCGGGAGGGTGCCAGAGACCCAGTACTTC.

This clone was detected a few times. The chain has TRBV27 and TRBJ2-7; D perhaps matches TRBD1 (6 bases). This CDR3 is built from 16 residues. Trimming removed 4 bases from V and 0 bases from J, with 16 bases in between. Per germline, CDR1 MNHEY and CDR2 SMNVEV (reference sequence). In DNA, the CDR3 is TGTGCCAGCAGTTCAAGCGCGCAGGGGCGCTCCTACGAGCAGTACTTC. It is translated as CASSSSAQGRSYEQYF.

This chain uses TRBV6-1 with TRBJ1-5; D ambiguous. CDR3 length equals 13 residues. Germline CDR1 and CDR2: MNHNS and SASEGT. V was trimmed by 8 bases and J by 3 bases, leaving 11 bases between them. DNA for the CDR3: TGTGCCAGCTTGTTACAGCCCAATCAGCCCCAGCATTTT. Its protein is CASLLQPNQPQHF.

V usage is TRBV4-3 and J usage is TRBJ2-3; perhaps TRBD2 as D (7 bases). This CDR3 contains 17 residues. From germline, CDR1 is LGHNA and CDR2 YSLEER. The ends were cut back, 0 bases at V and 2 bases at J, with 15 bases in the middle. For the CDR3, the DNA is TGCGCCAGCAGCCAAGACTTGGGGGGGGCCCCCACAGATACGCAGTATTTT. Its protein is CASSQDLGGAPTDTQYF.

This clone was counted a few times. The chain uses TRBV15 and TRBJ1-3, with TRBD1 matching over 7 bases. This CDR3 spans 16 amino acids. Germline loops: CDR1 LNHNV, CDR2 YYDKDF (reference sequence). Unmatched junction bases numbered 6, after V lost 0 bases and J lost 4 bases. The CDR3 here is CATSRDIQGLGNTIYF. For the CDR3, the DNA is TGTGCCACCAGCAGAGACATACAGGGGTTAGGAAACACCATATATTTT.

The chain has TRBV9 and TRBJ2-7, with D hard to call. The CDR3 runs to 15 residues. Trimming cost V 0 bases and J 0 bases, with 10 bases left between them. Germline CDR1 and CDR2: SGDLS and YYNGEE. The chain's CDR3 is CASSVGHLSSYEQYF. CDR3 in DNA: TGTGCCAGCAGCGTAGGGCACCTGAGCTCCTACGAGCAGTACTTC. The whole variable domain, remainder taken from reference TRBV9 and TRBJ2-7, is DSGVTQTPKHLITATGQRVTLRCSPRSGDLSVYWYQQSLDQGLQFLIQYYNGEERAKGNILERFSAQQFPDLHSELNLSSLELGDSALYFCASSVGHLSSYEQYFGPGTRLTVT.

This clone showed up just once. V gene TRBV19 combines with J gene TRBJ2-3; possible D gene TRBD2, 6 bases. The CDR3 runs to 15 residues. The V and J ends lost 4 bases and 0 bases respectively, with 11 bases between them. Germline V gene sequence: CDR1 LNHDA, CDR2 SQIVND (reference sequence). In DNA form, the CDR3 reads TGTGCCAGTAGTAACCGAGGGACTAGCACAGATACGCAGTATTTT. Translation: CASSNRGTSTDTQYF.

This clone was counted only a few times. This rearrangement joins TRBV5-1 to TRBJ2-1, with D uncertain. V lost 0 bases, J lost 5 bases, and 9 bases lay in between. Germline V CDR1 and CDR2: SGHRS, YFSETQ. The CDR3 is made up of 14 amino acids. Here the CDR3 reads CASSLVPENNEQFF. The CDR3 nucleotides read TGCGCCAGCAGCTTGGTGCCAGAGAACAATGAGCAGTTCTTC.

The rearrangement uses TRBV18 and TRBJ2-7, with D tentatively TRBD1 or TRBD2 (6 bases each). The CDR3 length is 11 residues. V was pared by 4 bases and J by 7 bases, with 8 bases between. Germline loops: CDR1 KGHSH, CDR2 LQKENI. The CDR3 sequence: CASSQGGEQYF. CDR3 coding DNA: TGTGCCAGCTCACAGGGGGGAGAGCAGTACTTC.

This rearrangement joins TRBV19 to TRBJ1-3, with 7 bases fitting TRBD1. The germline V gene has CDR1 LNHDA and CDR2 SQIVND (reference sequence). J lost 4 bases, V lost 6 bases, and 9 bases had no gene match. The CDR3 is made up of 15 amino acids. Written as DNA, the CDR3 is TGTGCCAGTAGCCGACAGGGCGTCTCAGGAAACACCATATATTTT. Translation: CASSRQGVSGNTIYF.

The chain links TRBV7-2 to TRBJ2-1; D is unclear. The V end was cut by 1 base, the J end by 4 bases, with 11 bases between. The CDR3 contains 15 residues. Germline V gene lookup returns CDR1 SGHTA and CDR2 FQGNSA. CDR3 in DNA: TGTGCCAGCAGCTTAGTATTTCGCAATTACAATGAGCAGTTCTTC. This encodes CASSLVFRNYNEQFF.

The chain recombines TRBV5-5 with TRBJ1-5; a possible D gene is TRBD1 (6 bases). This CDR3 contains 15 residues. Germline V gene sequence: CDR1 SGHKS, CDR2 YYEKEE (reference sequence). The V gene lost 1 base and the J gene lost 7 bases, with 15 bases spanning the gap. CDR3 sequence (DNA): TGTGCCAGCAGCTTGCTTGACAGGTTGGACCAGCCCCAGCATTTT. Residues: CASSLLDRLDQPQHF.

The chain is built from TRBV5-1 and TRBJ2-2; perhaps TRBD1 as D (6 bases). Deletions cut 3 bases from V and 1 base from J, with 10 bases between. The germline CDR1 and CDR2 sequences are SGHRS and YFSETQ. The CDR3 totals 15 residues. Here the CDR3 reads CASSSTGQNTGELFF. DNA of the CDR3: TGCGCCAGCAGCTCCACGGGACAGAACACCGGGGAGCTGTTTTTT.

The J gene is TRBJ1-3, the V gene TRBV19; possible D gene TRBD1, 6 bases. V shed 7 bases and J shed 5 bases, with 18 bases lying between them. The CDR3 runs 15 residues. The germline V gene has CDR1 LNHDA and CDR2 SQIVND (reference sequence). CDR3 sequence reads: CASNTPRTDRNTIYF. CDR3 DNA sequence: TGTGCCAGTAATACCCCGAGGACAGATCGAAACACCATATATTTT.

This chain links TRBV2 with TRBJ2-7; possibly TRBD1 or TRBD2 for D (5 bases each). Trimming took off 2 bases at V and 2 bases at J, with 10 bases between the two ends. This CDR3 has 14 amino acids. Germline V gives CDR1 SNHLY, CDR2 FYNNEI. DNA for the CDR3: TGTGCCAGCAGTGAACAGGGACCCCCCTACGAGCAGTACTTC. As protein: CASSEQGPPYEQYF.